This passage covers 22 T cell receptor beta chains from one sample sequenced in a study of early stage breast cancer tumors. Only in-frame clones appear in the TCRdb table, and some are missing; sequencing was by immunoSEQ multiplex PCR. Among 51,000 or so clones listed, roughly 84% were seen once. The sample consisted of blood. The receptors derive from a person aged 50 to 59 with breast cancer.

This sequence joins TRBV2 and TRBJ1-3; D might be TRBD1 (6 bases). Germline V gene data show CDR1 as SNHLY and CDR2 as FYNNEI. Trimming pared 4 bases from V and 1 base from J, leaving 11 bases between. CDR3 size: 15 residues. This CDR3 is CASSVPDRSGNTIYF. DNA of the CDR3: TGTGCCAGCAGTGTCCCCGACAGGTCTGGAAACACCATATATTTT.

CDR3 amino acids: CASSGEKSSGANVLTF. Here the CDR3 DNA reads TGTGCCAGCAGTGGAGAAAAGAGCTCTGGGGCCAACGTCCTGACTTTC. The V gene is TRBV6-1, the J gene TRBJ2-6; no clear D gene. This CDR3 region has 16 residues. V dropped 4 bases and J dropped 0 bases, with 10 bases sitting between them. Germline loops: CDR1 MNHNS, CDR2 SASEGT.

This clone was picked up a small number of times. The sample has other DNA sequences that encode this CDR3 too. The rearrangement joins TRBV6-5 to TRBJ1-4; no firm D call. Between the trimmed V and J ends, which lost 5 bases and 0 bases, there was a span of 7 bases. The CDR3 has 14 amino acids. Germline-derived CDR1 and CDR2 are MNHEY and SVGAGI. The CDR3 region has the DNA TGTGCCAGCAGTCCCGTTGCAACTAATGAAAAACTGTTTTTT. Protein product: CASSPVATNEKLFF.

The chain uses TRBV13 and TRBJ2-7; D is possibly TRBD1 or TRBD2 (5 bases each). CDR1 is PRHDT and CDR2 is FYEKMQ in the germline V gene (reference sequence). V lost 5 bases and J lost 7, with 15 bases in between. The CDR3 totals 13 residues. In DNA form, the CDR3 reads TGTGCCAGCAGCCCCGCTGGGACGGGGGAGCAGTACTTC. This codes for CASSPAGTGEQYF. Complete variable domain (other parts from reference TRBV13 and TRBJ2-7): AAGVIQSPRHLIKEKRETATLKCYPIPRHDTVYWYQQGPGQDPQFLISFYEKMQSDKGSIPDRFSAQQFSDYHSELNMSSLELGDSALYFCASSPAGTGEQYFGPGTRLTVT.

The chain combines TRBV27 with TRBJ1-4, with no clear D. This CDR3 contains 14 residues. Germline V lookup: CDR1 MNHEY, CDR2 SMNVEV (reference sequence). Trimming shortened V by 2 bases and J by 5 bases, and 9 bases separated the two germline ends. This CDR3 reads CASSLRPVNEKLFF. The CDR3 DNA sequence: TGTGCCAGCAGTTTACGACCGGTAAATGAAAAACTGTTTTTT.

This sequence joins TRBV19 and TRBJ1-1, with TRBD1 matching 10 bases. From germline, CDR1 is LNHDA and CDR2 SQIVND (reference sequence). V trimming: 4 bases; J trimming: 0 bases; junction bases outside the gene matches: 5. This CDR3 spans 16 amino acids. CDR3 protein: CASSKGDRGMNTEAFF. The DNA of the CDR3 is TGTGCCAGTAGTAAGGGGGACAGGGGCATGAACACTGAAGCTTTCTTT. Combining the CDR3 with reference TRBV19 and TRBJ1-1 gives the whole variable domain DGGITQSPKYLFRKEGQNVTLSCEQNLNHDAMYWYRQDPGQGLRLIYYSQIVNDFQKGDIAEGYSVSREKKESFPLTVTSAQKNPTAFYLCASSKGDRGMNTEAFFGQGTRLTVV.

The V gene is TRBV18, the J gene TRBJ2-3; D assignment may be TRBD1 or TRBD2 (5 bases each). This CDR3 region has 15 residues. CDR1 is KGHSH and CDR2 is LQKENI in the germline V gene. Deletions cut 6 bases from V and 2 bases from J, with 15 bases between. CDR3 in DNA: TGTGCCAGCTCTCCCGGGACGTTGCCCACAGATACGCAGTATTTT. Translation: CASSPGTLPTDTQYF.

The V call is TRBV29-1, the J call TRBJ1-5; D might be TRBD1 (6 bases). Germline V CDR1 and CDR2: SQVTM, ANQGSEA. This CDR3 contains 13 residues. V dropped 4 bases and J dropped 5 bases, with 12 bases sitting between them. This CDR3 reads CSVGEGVDQPQHF. The CDR3, as DNA: TGCAGCGTTGGGGAGGGGGTCGATCAGCCCCAGCATTTT.

This chain uses TRBV30 with TRBJ1-2; TRBD1 matches at 9 bases. Trimming at V came to 3 bases and at J to 5 bases, leaving 22 bases not matched to a gene. The CDR3 runs to 19 residues. Germline CDR1 GTSNPN, CDR2 SVGIG (reference sequence). The CDR3 loop reads CAWRNIPSTGGRRIYGYTF. Here the CDR3 DNA reads TGTGCCTGGAGGAATATCCCGTCGACAGGGGGTAGGAGAATTTATGGCTACACCTTC.

This sequence joins TRBV7-8 and TRBJ2-5, with 12 bases that match TRBD2. Germline V gene sequence: CDR1 SGHVS, CDR2 FQNEAQ. Trimming took 5 bases from V and 5 from J; bases not matched to a gene: 9. There are 16 residues in the CDR3. The CDR3 DNA reads as TGTGCCAGCAGCCCGAGACTAGCGGGGGCCGCGGAGACCCAGTACTTC. Protein sequence: CASSPRLAGAAETQYF.

By its share, this clone is medium-sized. The CDR3, as DNA: TGTGCCAGCAGCTCGGGACAGAACACCGGGGAGCTGTTTTTT. Its protein is CASSSGQNTGELFF. The V call is TRBV9, the J call TRBJ2-2; maybe TRBD1 (6 bases). Trimming left V 4 bases short and J 1 base short, with 8 bases between. CDR3 size: 14 residues. The germline V gene encodes CDR1 SGDLS and CDR2 YYNGEE.

V gene TRBV28 combines with J gene TRBJ2-7; D remains ambiguous. The CDR3 totals 13 residues. V lost 5 bases to trimming and J lost 0 bases, with 8 bases between them. Per germline, CDR1 MDHEN and CDR2 SYDVKM. The CDR3 is CASSPDTSYEQYF. The CDR3 DNA sequence: TGTGCCAGCAGTCCCGACACCTCCTACGAGCAGTACTTC.

The gene calls are TRBV19 and TRBJ2-7; 8 bases match TRBD2. The CDR3 is 14 residues long. The trim removed 6 bases at V and 2 bases at J, leaving 6 bases unmatched. Germline V gene data show CDR1 as LNHDA and CDR2 as SQIVND (reference sequence). This chain's CDR3 is CASSVTSVAYEQYF. In DNA form, the CDR3 reads TGTGCCAGTAGCGTGACTAGCGTCGCCTACGAGCAGTACTTC.

The CDR3 bases are TGTGCCAGCTCACTTTCTCACGGGGGCCGCGACTATGGCTACACCTTC. Encoded protein: CASSLSHGGRDYGYTF. V usage is TRBV18 and J usage is TRBJ1-2; possibly TRBD1 for D (6 bases). Germline CDR1 reads KGHSH; CDR2 reads LQKENI. The CDR3 is 16 amino acids. V was cut by 4 bases and J by 3 bases, with 18 bases left in between.

CDR3 in DNA: TGTGCCAGTAGTATAACGCAAGTGAACACTGAAGCTTTCTTT. Translated: CASSITQVNTEAFF. The chain recombines TRBV19 with TRBJ1-1; D gene uncertain. With 2 bases removed from V and 0 bases from J, the gap between germline ends came to 7 bases. The CDR3 runs 14 residues. The germline gives CDR1 LNHDA, CDR2 SQIVND (reference sequence).

The chain links TRBV7-2 to TRBJ2-7, with D possibly called TRBD1 or TRBD2 (5 bases each). Trimming took off 5 bases at V and 6 bases at J, with 23 bases between the two ends. CDR1 and CDR2 from the germline V gene are SGHTA and FQGNSA. The CDR3 runs to 16 residues. DNA for the CDR3: TGTGCCAGCAGCCCTAATCCCGGGACCGGGCTGGGCGAGCAGTACTTC. Translation: CASSPNPGTGLGEQYF.

This rearrangement joins TRBV5-6 to TRBJ1-3; D is undetermined. Trimming shortened V by 1 base and J by 0 bases, and 8 bases separated the two germline ends. CDR1 SGHDT and CDR2 YYEEEE come from the germline V gene. The CDR3 extends over 15 amino acids. In DNA form, the CDR3 reads TGTGCCAGCAGCTTGTCGCCGGACTCTGGAAACACCATATATTTT. It translates to CASSLSPDSGNTIYF.

The chain couples TRBV18 to TRBJ2-2, with D uncertain. The germline V gene encodes CDR1 KGHSH and CDR2 LQKENI. The CDR3 runs 16 residues. V was shortened by 10 bases and J by 2 bases, with 20 bases between the two germline ends. This CDR3 is CATDPRQDPNTGELFF. The CDR3 coding sequence is TGTGCCACCGACCCTAGGCAGGACCCTAACACCGGGGAGCTGTTTTTT.

This sequence joins TRBV9 and TRBJ2-1, with D possibly matching TRBD2 (6 bases). V was trimmed by 3 bases and J by 8 bases, leaving 18 bases between them. Germline V gene data show CDR1 as SGDLS and CDR2 as YYNGEE. This CDR3 is built from 15 residues. The CDR3 sequence: CASSGGGERTYEQFF. CDR3 DNA: TGTGCCAGCAGCGGGGGAGGAGAGCGTACCTATGAGCAGTTCTTC.

The chain employs TRBV27 and TRBJ2-7, with TRBD2 matching 9 bases. The germline V gene has CDR1 MNHEY and CDR2 SMNVEV (reference sequence). The J segment lost 0 bases and the V segment lost 5 bases, leaving 5 bases of the junction unmatched. This CDR3 region has 15 residues. The CDR3 DNA is TGTGCCAGCAGTCAGAGCGGGGGGACCTCCTACGAGCAGTACTTC. Encoded protein: CASSQSGGTSYEQYF.

The gene calls are TRBV7-9 and TRBJ2-5; D possibly corresponds to TRBD2 (5 bases). The CDR3 has 13 residues. Germline CDR1 is SEHNR and CDR2 is FQNEAQ (reference sequence). V was cut by 3 bases and J by 3 bases, with 8 bases left in between. CDR3 DNA: TGTGCCAGCAGCTTTCACGGGGAAGAGACCCAGTACTTC. Its translation is CASSFHGEETQYF. Filled out from reference TRBV7-9 and TRBJ2-5, the complete variable domain reads DTGVSQNPRHKITKRGQNVTFRCDPISEHNRLYWYRQTLGQGPEFLTYFQNEAQLEKSRLLSDRFSAERPKGSFSTLEIQRTEQGDSAMYLCASSFHGEETQYFGPGTRLLVL.

V and J are TRBV10-3 and TRBJ2-6, with 12 nucleotides matching TRBD1. Germline-derived CDR1 and CDR2 are ENHRY and SYGVKD. V lost 6 bases, J lost 3 bases, and 3 bases stayed unmatched. The CDR3 runs to 16 residues. CDR3 protein: CAIRGDRGLGANVLTF. The CDR3 nucleotides read TGTGCCATCAGGGGGGACAGGGGGCTTGGGGCCAACGTCCTGACTTTC.